This T cell receptor (beta chain) stems from a study of cytomegalovirus exposure and HLA in healthy donors (dated 2017 in TCRdb). About the study as a whole: An earlier analysis of roughly 500 of the donors reported 250 to 350 Gb of sequence data and some 120 million unique TCR beta sequences from roughly 200 million T cells. Four to six DR-DQ haplotypes were handled as single units for association and clustering, since linkage in the cohort was strong. Every repertoire in the discovery cohort had been generated on one and the same sequencing platform. In a later analysis, previously published TCR beta repertoires from several hundred donors were re-analyzed and high-resolution HLA genotyping was added so that TCR occurrence patterns could be studied. An early release covering roughly 600 HLA-typed donors comprised approximately 300 gigabases of sequencing data and approximately 85 million unique TCR sequences. On average, around 200,000 unique TCR beta nucleotide sequences were sequenced per donor among fewer than 500 genotyped donors of the cohort, with roughly 18% of those sequences being non-productive. The study combined high-throughput TCR immunosequencing, statistical association of individual TCRs with disease status, and machine learning to predict cytomegalovirus infection status. The study was designed to test whether signatures of past pathogen exposure could be identified by cataloging public T cell receptors. A later genetic analysis took genome-wide SNP genotypes for about three fifths of the 666 donors and used that subset as a discovery cohort. Besides the first cohort of more than 650 subjects, a separate validation cohort made up of about 120 different subjects was used. Donor age, sex, ethnicity and CMV serostatus were compiled alongside the repertoire data. Of the 398 genotyped donors, 65% to 90% were placed in the genetic ancestry cluster associated with self-reported Caucasian donors. An earlier analysis of roughly 580 of the donors used high-throughput TCR beta sequencing to judge whether each TCR beta V gene segment behaved as functional or pseudogenic. Typing coverage varied by locus: about 620-640 donors for A, B, C, DRB1 and DQB1; 500 to 550 for DQA1; around 570 for DPA1; roughly 450 for DPB1. HLA typing included class I and class II loci at four-digit resolution. In the later analysis, no new phenotypic data were used to find candidate immune exposures; instead, reliance was placed on TCR beta sequences and their occurrence across donors. Using immunosequencing, the study profiled T cell repertoires from fewer than 850 subjects and related those repertoires to cytomegalovirus serostatus. The research as a whole found: Because HLA typing was missing for some donors at each locus, association tests included only the typed subset. The study listed 164 TCR beta chains as associated with cytomegalovirus. A later analysis found that most CMV-associated TCR beta chains appeared HLA-restricted, with HLA associations seemingly driven largely by CMV exposure. In both the original and validation cohorts, the classifier was reported to diagnose cytomegalovirus status with high specificity and sensitivity. In this cohort, only TCR beta chains were sequenced, and detectable features were limited by the absence of alpha or paired-chain data. Roughly uniform sequencing depth across donors was assumed in presence/absence analyses, although this assumption may not hold. In a later genetic analysis, a missense DCLRE1C variant was associated with V-gene and J-gene trimming of TCR beta chains, and the association was replicated in an independent cohort. Strong co-occurrence of HLA alleles, especially DR and DQ, made assigning TCR associations to individual alleles difficult. A few of the identified cytomegalovirus-associated TCR beta chains were confirmed in vitro to be specific for cytomegalovirus antigens. Broadly in line with IMGT annotations, most TCR beta V segments showed up in productive rearrangements about 90% or about 30% of the time in an earlier analysis of around 600 of the donors. According to the authors, the approach could potentially be generalized to other disease states and immunological phenotypes. The 87-base-pair reads could not distinguish some IMGT-functional V segments, including TRBV6-2 and TRBV6-3, so those segments were excluded. A further reported finding was that TCR beta sequences accurately predicted the HLA-A and HLA-B alleles for most subjects in the first cohort. In a later analysis, around 17,000 TCR beta sequences were associated with specific HLA alleles at a false discovery rate of 0.05. According to a later analysis, parvovirus B19, influenza, CMV and Epstein-Barr virus appeared linked to several top co-occurrence clusters. Compared with the roughly 710-donor mean, donors in an Asian-associated ancestry cluster had fewer N-insertions in productive TCRs, according to a later genetic analysis. The only immune exposure information available for the cohort was CMV serostatus. Linkage disequilibrium might explain the correlated functional status among segregating V segments, but an unknown experimental factor could not be excluded. The earlier analysis of 450 to 700 of the donors excluded over 15 rarely observed V segments, including chromosome 9 orphons, because counts were too low. According to a later analysis, TCR association rates differed among HLA loci, with DRB1 alleles showing the most associated TCRs and HLA-C alleles showing the fewest. A later analysis found that HLA-associated TCR beta chains were more clonally expanded and had lower generation probabilities than equally common non-associated chains. Most TCR sequences were seen in very few donors, while some public TCRs were found in many individuals. A cluster of highly shared sequence variants was judged likely to be a technical artifact of the sequencing pipeline.

The cohort consisted of more than 650 healthy bone marrow donors. At the time of sampling, all cohort members were nominally healthy, though unrecorded immune exposures were likely present. The donor was CMV seropositive and was included in the group of 270 or so seropositive cohort members. Every donor gave a peripheral blood sample, and the peripheral blood mononuclear cells from that sample were used for TCR beta sequencing. The Qiagen DNeasy Blood Extraction Kit was used to extract genomic DNA from the blood cell samples. Comment on this clone: Its antigen specificity is not known. Base qualities are not recorded, but no much larger clone differs from it by a single base.

Library prep was done by the immunoSEQ multiplex PCR assay. The multiplex PCR relied on a mix of 60 forward primers for TCR Vbeta segments and 13 reverse primers for TCR Jbeta segments. Amplification of the CDR3 region of rearranged TCR beta genes was performed with a multiplex PCR assay on genomic DNA. On the Illumina HiSeq System, the amplified TCR beta libraries were sequenced as 87-base-pair reads. The original methods were these. A later analysis counted 75 million to 100 million unique TCR beta chains across the 500 to 850 repertoires, and 10 million to 11 million of these chains were shared by at least two donors. To remove PCR and sequencing errors, raw reads were error-corrected and collapsed into unique sequences using a nearest-neighbor algorithm that merged closely related sequences. Alignment of CDR3 sequences to IMGT reference sequences was used to assign V, D and J gene segments. For a sequence to be retained, a match of at least six nucleotides was required to both a V gene segment and a J gene segment. A rearrangement counted as productive if the CDR3 had no stop codons and remained in frame with V and J, and every other rearrangement counted as non-productive. Following IMGT convention, CDR3 was defined as the stretch from the second conserved V-encoded cysteine up to the conserved J-encoded phenylalanine. In an earlier analysis of approximately 590 of the donors, sequences lacking an unambiguous match to a single V gene segment were excluded. In an earlier analysis of approximately 560 of the donors, a V segment was called functional when productive rearrangements were above 56.7%, and segregating when the standard deviation between donors exceeded 5%. A statistical classification framework was developed to diagnose cytomegalovirus status using the catalog of TCR beta chain sequences. V and J gene assignment, in a later analysis, came from comparing TCR nucleotide sequences with IMGT/GENE-DB human TR gene sequences. In a later analysis, CDR3 sequences and most-parsimonious VDJ recombination scenarios were assigned using the TCRdist pipeline. A later analysis defined each TCR beta chain by its CDR3 amino acid sequence plus V-gene family, and excluded reads lacking a unique V-gene family. A later analysis removed 592 highly shared, low-generation-probability nucleotide sequences to deal with suspected cross-contamination and a sequencing artifact. A later analysis calculated a clonal expansion index for each public chain from normalized within-repertoire ranks of inferred template counts. In a later analysis, generation probabilities were computed with a VDJ recombination model fitted to out-of-frame rearrangements, and the resulting probabilities were checked against IGoR. In a later analysis, hypergeometric tests were used to score TCR-TCR, TCR-HLA and TCR-CMV co-occurrence, with a repertoire-size bias correction applied to TCR pairs. A later analysis estimated false discovery rates by permuting HLA or CMV assignments 20 times. A later analysis grouped co-occurring TCRs with DBSCAN, adding TCRdist sequence similarity when clustering within HLA-allele-positive subsets. Repertoires with fewer than 30,000 or more than 120,000 public chains were left out of co-occurrence clustering, as were about 5 repertoires with anomalous nucleotide sharing. TCRdb obtained this table from immuneACCESS and retained in-frame rearrangements with V and J assigned. These tables miss some clones; where compared with another copy, unresolved V genes account for less than half of the shortfall, and the remainder is unexplained. The V and J calls and clone size were taken over from that table, and D and trimming were inferred from the DNA. This sample is represented by about 120,000 clones; approximately 80% of them were singletons. In total, the top ten clones hold less than 3.5% of the sample.

From a lookup of the germline V gene (reference sequence), CDR1 and CDR2 are MNHNY and SVGAGI. The CDR3 spans 16 residues, from the cysteine through the phenylalanine. Kept here is only the CDR3 DNA, which spans 48 bases and is read in frame from base 1. The V end gives up 0 bases and the J end 6 bases, leaving 6 bases in the junction not matched to a gene. Material: PBMCs. The TCR comes from a woman aged 40 to 50 in good health and CMV-seropositive. Recombination linked TRBV6-6 to TRBJ2-3, with TRBD2 matching 10 junction bases. CDR3 reads: CASSYSASGSGDTQYF. The sequenced DNA: TGTGCCAGCAGTTACTCCGCTAGCGGGAGCGGTGATACGCAGTATTTT.